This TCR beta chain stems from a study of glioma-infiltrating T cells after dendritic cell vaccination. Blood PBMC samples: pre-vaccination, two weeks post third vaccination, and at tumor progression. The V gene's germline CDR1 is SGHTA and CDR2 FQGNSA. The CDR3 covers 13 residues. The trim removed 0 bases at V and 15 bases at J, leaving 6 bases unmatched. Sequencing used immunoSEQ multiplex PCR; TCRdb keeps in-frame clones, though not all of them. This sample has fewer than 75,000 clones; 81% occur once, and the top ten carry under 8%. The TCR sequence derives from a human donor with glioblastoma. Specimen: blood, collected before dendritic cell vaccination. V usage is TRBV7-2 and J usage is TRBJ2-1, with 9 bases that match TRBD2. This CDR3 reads CASSLASGGGGFF. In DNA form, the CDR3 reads TGTGCCAGCAGCTTAGCTAGCGGGGGCGGCGGGTTCTTC. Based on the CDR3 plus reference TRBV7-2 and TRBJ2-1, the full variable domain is GAGVSQSPSNKVTEKGKDVELRCDPISGHTALYWYRQSLGQGLEFLIYFQGNSAPDKSGLPSDRFSAERTGGSVSTLTIQRTQQEDSAVYLCASSLASGGGGFFGPGTRLTVL.